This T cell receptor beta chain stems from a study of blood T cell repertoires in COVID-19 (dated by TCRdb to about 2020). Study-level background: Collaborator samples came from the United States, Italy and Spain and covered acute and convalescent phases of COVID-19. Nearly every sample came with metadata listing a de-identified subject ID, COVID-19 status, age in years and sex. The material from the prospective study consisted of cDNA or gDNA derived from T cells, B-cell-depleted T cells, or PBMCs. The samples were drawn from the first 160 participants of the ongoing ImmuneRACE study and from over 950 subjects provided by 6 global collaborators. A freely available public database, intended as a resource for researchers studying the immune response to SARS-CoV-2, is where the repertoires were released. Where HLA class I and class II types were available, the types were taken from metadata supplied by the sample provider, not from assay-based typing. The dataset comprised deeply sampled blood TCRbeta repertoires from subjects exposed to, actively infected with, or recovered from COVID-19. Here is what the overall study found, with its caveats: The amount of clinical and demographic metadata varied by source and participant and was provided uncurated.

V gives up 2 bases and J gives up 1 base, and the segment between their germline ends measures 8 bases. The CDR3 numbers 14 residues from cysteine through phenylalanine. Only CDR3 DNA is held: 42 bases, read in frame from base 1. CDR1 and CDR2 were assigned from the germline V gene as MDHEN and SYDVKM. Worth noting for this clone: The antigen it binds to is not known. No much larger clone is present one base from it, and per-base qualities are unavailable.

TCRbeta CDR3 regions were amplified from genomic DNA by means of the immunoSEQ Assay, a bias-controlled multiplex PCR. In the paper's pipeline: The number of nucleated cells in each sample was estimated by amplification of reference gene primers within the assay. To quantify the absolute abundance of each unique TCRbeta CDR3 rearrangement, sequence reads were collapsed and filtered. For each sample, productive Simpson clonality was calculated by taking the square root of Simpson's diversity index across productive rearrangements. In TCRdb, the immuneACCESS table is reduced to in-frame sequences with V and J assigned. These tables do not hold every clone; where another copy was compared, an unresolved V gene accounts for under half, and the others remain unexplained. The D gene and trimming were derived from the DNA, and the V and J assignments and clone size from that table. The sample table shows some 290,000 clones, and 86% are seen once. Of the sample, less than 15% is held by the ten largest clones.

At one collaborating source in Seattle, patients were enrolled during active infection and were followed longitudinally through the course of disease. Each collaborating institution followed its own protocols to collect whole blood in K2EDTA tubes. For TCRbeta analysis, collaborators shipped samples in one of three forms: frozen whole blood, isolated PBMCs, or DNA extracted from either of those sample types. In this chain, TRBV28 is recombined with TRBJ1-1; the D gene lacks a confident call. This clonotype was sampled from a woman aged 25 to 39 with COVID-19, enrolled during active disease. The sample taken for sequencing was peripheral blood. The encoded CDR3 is CASSLRAGNTEAFF. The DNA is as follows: TGTGCCAGCAGTTTACGCGCAGGGAACACTGAAGCTTTCTTT.